The rows below give T cell receptor beta chains drawn from one sample of a study of blood T cell repertoires in COVID-19. Clones were read by immunoSEQ multiplex PCR, and TCRdb kept only the in-frame ones, dropping some. The table includes more than 350,000 clones, 70% to 90% detected once. Sequenced material: PBMCs or T cells enriched from blood (not recorded which). The receptors come from a woman in her late teens or twenties who had been exposed to COVID-19. Each CDR3 is given with its conserved first and last residue. A D gene is named only where the DNA matches it firmly. Clone size, where shown, is once, few, many, or a class for clones that have expanded.

TRBD2,TRBV4-3,-,TRBJ2-2,CASSQGGLAGGTTGELFF,TGCGCCAGCAGCCAAGGAGGACTAGCGGGGGGAACGACCGGGGAGCTGTTTTTT
TRBD1,TRBV19,once,TRBJ2-1,CASRDRVVNEQFF,TGTGCCAGTAGGGACAGGGTAGTGAATGAGCAGTTCTTC
-,TRBV6-2/TRBV6-3,once,TRBJ1-1,CASSQLANTEAFF,TGTGCCAGCAGCCAGCTCGCTAACACTGAAGCTTTCTTT
TRBD2,TRBV4-3,-,TRBJ2-1,CASSQEYRRGGDEQFF,TGCGCCAGCAGCCAAGAATATCGGCGGGGGGGCGATGAGCAGTTCTTC
TRBD1,TRBV11-2,few,TRBJ1-1,CASSSKTGAGAEAFF,TGTGCCAGCAGCTCGAAGACAGGGGCAGGGGCTGAAGCTTTCTTT
-,TRBV4-2,-,TRBJ1-1,CASSQISENTEAFF,TGTGCCAGCAGCCAAATTTCAGAGAACACTGAAGCTTTCTTT
TRBD2,TRBV9,-,TRBJ2-1,CASSPGISGGADYEQFF,TGTGCCAGCAGCCCGGGGATAAGCGGGGGGGCGGACTATGAGCAGTTCTTC
-,TRBV19,-,TRBJ2-7,CASSIGGTGAYEQYF,TGTGCCAGTAGTATTGGCGGGACGGGAGCCTACGAGCAGTACTTC
-,TRBV28,-,TRBJ2-7,CASSWPSDSYEQYF,TGTGCCAGCAGTTGGCCTAGCGACTCCTACGAGCAGTACTTC
TRBD2,TRBV5-5,-,TRBJ2-1,CASSLSGGRDEQFF,TGTGCCAGCAGCTTGAGCGGGGGCCGCGATGAGCAGTTCTTC
-,TRBV24-1,once,TRBJ2-2,CATSDSGLSGELFF,TGTGCCACCAGTGACTCAGGGTTGTCCGGGGAGCTGTTTTTT
TRBD1,TRBV10-3,-,TRBJ1-2,CAITSSGGGTGVDGYTF,TGTGCCATCACTTCCTCTGGGGGGGGGACAGGCGTCGATGGCTACACCTTC
-,TRBV24-1,once,TRBJ1-5,CATRGTKVHDRQRNQPQHF,TGTGCCACCAGAGGTACAAAGGTCCACGACAGGCAACGCAATCAGCCCCAGCATTTT
-,TRBV7-9,-,TRBJ1-4,CASSLEGGREKLFF,TGTGCCAGCAGCTTAGAGGGGGGGCGAGAAAAACTGTTTTTT
TRBD1,TRBV9,-,TRBJ1-2,CASSLQEQGAGGYTF,TGTGCCAGCAGCCTTCAGGAACAGGGGGCAGGTGGCTACACCTTC
TRBD1,TRBV5-1,-,TRBJ2-7,CASSLAGQGISYEQYF,TGCGCCAGCAGCTTGGCCGGACAGGGAATCTCCTACGAGCAGTACTTC
-,TRBV28,-,TRBJ1-1,CASTPGGGGNTEAFF,TGTGCCAGCACCCCTGGGGGGGGTGGGAACACTGAAGCTTTCTTT